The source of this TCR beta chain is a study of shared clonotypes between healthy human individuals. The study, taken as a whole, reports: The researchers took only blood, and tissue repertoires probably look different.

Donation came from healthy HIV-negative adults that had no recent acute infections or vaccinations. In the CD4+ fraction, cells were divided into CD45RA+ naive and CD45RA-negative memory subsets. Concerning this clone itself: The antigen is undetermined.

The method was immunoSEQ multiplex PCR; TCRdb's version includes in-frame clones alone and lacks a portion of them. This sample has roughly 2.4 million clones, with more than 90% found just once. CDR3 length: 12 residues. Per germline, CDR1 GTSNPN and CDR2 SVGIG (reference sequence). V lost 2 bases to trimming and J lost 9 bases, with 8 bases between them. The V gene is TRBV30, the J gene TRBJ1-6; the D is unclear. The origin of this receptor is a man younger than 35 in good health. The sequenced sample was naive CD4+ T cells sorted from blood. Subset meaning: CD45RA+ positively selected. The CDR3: CAWSQDVSPLHF. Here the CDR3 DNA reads TGTGCCTGGAGTCAGGACGTTTCACCCCTCCACTTT.